The clone carrying this TCR beta chain was seen ten or more times. This sample stems from a study of T cells in Graves' hyperthyroidism and ophthalmopathy. The source material, RNA transcripts, was used to amplify TCR beta CDR3 regions. During a first-round RT-PCR of the TCR CDR3, the HTBI primer set was used. TCRdb re-derived calls from the multiplex PCR reads in MiXCR, one entry per CDR3 protein. Here the sample spans about 500,000 distinct CDR3 sequences, roughly 14% being singletons. If no ophthalmopathy progression occurred within 18 months, Graves' hyperthyroidism was stable. PBMCs were sourced from 9 to 10 ml fresh peripheral blood. The CDR3 has 14 residues. Germline V gene lookup returns CDR1 MNHEY and CDR2 SMNVEV (reference sequence). V was pared by 4 bases and J by 4 bases, with 13 bases between.

Sequenced input: blood. The TCR originated in a woman aged 18 to 35 with Graves' hyperthyroidism. V usage is TRBV27 and J usage is TRBJ1-1, with D possibly matching TRBD1 (5 bases). The DNA for the CDR3 is TGTGCCAGCAGTTGGGGCGGGTTCGGCACTGAAGCTTTCTTT. Translated, it gives CASSWGGFGTEAFF.